What follows are 9 T cell receptor beta chains derived from one specimen sequenced in a study of T cell repertoires and Cas9 in healthy adults. Clones were read by immunoSEQ multiplex PCR, and TCRdb kept only the in-frame ones, dropping some. This table holds tens of thousands of clones, under 95% found once. The material sequenced was CD4+ effector T cells (CD127+, CD25-, CD137-, CD154-) from PBMCs; culture status not recorded. The receptor set was obtained from a human donor in good health.

J is TRBJ2-6 and V is TRBV28; D remains ambiguous. V was trimmed by 3 bases and J by 0 bases, leaving 6 bases between them. CDR3 size: 15 residues. CDR1 is MDHEN, CDR2 SYDVKM, per germline. The CDR3 nucleotides read TGTGCCAGCAGTTTTGTGGGCTCTGGGGCCAACGTCCTGACTTTC. Protein product: CASSFVGSGANVLTF. Supplemented by reference TRBV28 and TRBJ2-6, the full variable domain reads DVKVTQSSRYLVKRTGEKVFLECVQDMDHENMFWYRQDPGLGLRLIYFSYDVKMKEKGDIPEGYSVSREKKERFSLILESASTNQTSMYLCASSFVGSGANVLTFGAGSRLTVL.

The gene calls are TRBV6-6 and TRBJ1-5, with D maybe TRBD1 (5 bases). V was pared by 8 bases and J by 4 bases, with 12 bases between. Germline loops: CDR1 MNHNY, CDR2 SVGAGI (reference sequence). This CDR3 comprises 13 residues. As DNA, the CDR3 is TGTGCCAGCTCTGGACAACAGAATCAGCCCCAGCATTTT. It specifies CASSGQQNQPQHF.

This chain links TRBV15 with TRBJ1-1; 7 nucleotides match TRBD1. After removal of 4 bases from V and 11 bases from J, the junction contained 13 bases not matched to a gene. This CDR3 is built from 14 residues. Germline CDR1 and CDR2: LNHNV and YYDKDF (reference sequence). CDR3 protein: CATSTRETGRVAFF. As DNA, the CDR3 is TGTGCCACCAGCACAAGAGAGACAGGGCGGGTCGCTTTCTTT.

This clone was recorded once. V is TRBV7-2 and J is TRBJ2-3, with D hard to call. Germline V lookup: CDR1 SGHTA, CDR2 FQGNSA. V was cut by 5 bases and J by 0 bases, with 9 bases left in between. The CDR3 consists of 14 residues. CDR3 DNA sequence: TGTGCCAGCAGCCCAAAGGCCAGCACAGATACGCAGTATTTT. Protein sequence: CASSPKASTDTQYF.

This chain uses TRBV29-1 with TRBJ1-1, with D possibly being TRBD1 (5 bases). The V and J ends lost 2 bases and 5 bases respectively, with 15 bases between them. CDR1 and CDR2 from the germline V gene are SQVTM and ANQGSEA. CDR3 length: 14 amino acids. CDR3 DNA sequence: TGCAGCGTTGAAATGGGGGGGGATCGGACTGAAGCTTTCTTT. It translates to CSVEMGGDRTEAFF.

The J gene is TRBJ2-7, the V gene TRBV7-2, with D possibly TRBD2 on 5 matching bases. This CDR3 has 14 amino acids. In germline, CDR1 is SGHTA, CDR2 FQGNSA. The germline V and J ends were trimmed by 3 bases and 2 bases, with 11 bases remaining between them. The CDR3 reads CASSLTTGTYEQYV. In nucleotides, the CDR3 is TGTGCCAGCAGCTTGACGACGGGAACCTACGAGCAGTACGTC.

This sequence joins TRBV7-2 and TRBJ2-7; no firm D call. Germline lookup yields CDR1 SGHTA and CDR2 FQGNSA. Between the trimmed V and J ends, which lost 4 bases and 2 bases, there was a span of 6 bases. CDR3 length: 12 residues. CDR3 protein: CASSSGAYEQYF. The DNA for the CDR3 is TGTGCCAGCAGCTCTGGCGCCTACGAGCAGTACTTC.

A remark on this clone: Other nucleotide sequences in the sample specify the same CDR3. The chain couples TRBV7-3 to TRBJ2-3; D gene unclear. In germline, CDR1 is SGHTA, CDR2 FQGTGA. V was clipped by 7 bases and J by 1 base, with 9 bases between them. The CDR3 is made up of 13 amino acids. CDR3 region: CASKSGGTDTQYF. The CDR3 region has the DNA TGTGCCAGCAAGTCCGGCGGCACAGATACGCAGTATTTT.

The chain has TRBV15 and TRBJ2-7, with 7 bases that match TRBD2. The ends lost 3 bases at V and 9 bases at J; junction bases unmatched: 8. CDR1 is LNHNV, CDR2 YYDKDF, per germline (reference sequence). This CDR3 spans 13 amino acids. Here the CDR3 reads CATSRSWRERQYF. In nucleotides, the CDR3 is TGTGCCACCAGCAGGTCCTGGCGGGAGAGGCAGTACTTC.